This entry describes one T cell receptor (beta chain). This sample is drawn from a study of response to subunit inactivated influenza vaccine. The CDR3 totals 17 residues. CDR1 and CDR2 from the germline V gene are SGHVS and FQNEAQ. The germline V and J ends were trimmed by 1 base and 2 bases, with 15 bases remaining between them. MiXCR, applied by TCRdb to the RT-PCR reads, yields one record per CDR3 protein. This table has about 650,000 distinct CDR3 sequences, 15% to 19% appearing once. V and J are TRBV7-8 and TRBJ1-5; D possibly corresponds to TRBD1 (5 bases). The receptor was derived from a man aged 45-65 years who received an inactivated influenza vaccine. This material consisted of PBMCs from blood, taken roughly 12 days after vaccination. The CDR3 loop is CASSLGESGLRNQPQHF. Written as DNA, the CDR3 is TGTGCCAGCAGCTTAGGCGAATCGGGACTCCGCAATCAGCCCCAGCATTTT.